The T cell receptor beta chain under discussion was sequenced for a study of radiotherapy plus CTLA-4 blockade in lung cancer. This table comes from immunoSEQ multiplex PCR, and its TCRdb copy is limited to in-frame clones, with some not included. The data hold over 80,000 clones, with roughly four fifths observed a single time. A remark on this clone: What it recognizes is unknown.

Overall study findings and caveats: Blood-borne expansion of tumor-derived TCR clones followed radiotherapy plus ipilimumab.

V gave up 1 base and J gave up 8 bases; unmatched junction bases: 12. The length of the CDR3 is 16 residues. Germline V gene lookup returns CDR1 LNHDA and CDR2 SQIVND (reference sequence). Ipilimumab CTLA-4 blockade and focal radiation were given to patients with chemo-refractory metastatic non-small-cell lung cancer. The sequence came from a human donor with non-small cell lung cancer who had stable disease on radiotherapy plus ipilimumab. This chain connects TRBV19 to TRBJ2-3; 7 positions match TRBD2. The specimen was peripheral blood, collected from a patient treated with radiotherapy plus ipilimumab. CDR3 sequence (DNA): TGTGCCAGTAGTATAGGTTCAGCGGGATTCGGGGGTACGCAGTATTTT. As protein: CASSIGSAGFGGTQYF.